This T cell receptor beta chain derives from a study of blood T cell repertoires in COVID-19 (TCRdb year 2020). At the level of the whole study: Samples covering the acute and convalescent phases of COVID-19 were provided by collaborators in the United States, Italy and Spain. The prospective study material was composed of cDNA or gDNA derived from T cells, B-cell-depleted T cells, or PBMCs. The dataset comprised deeply sampled blood TCRbeta repertoires from subjects exposed to, actively infected with, or recovered from COVID-19. The repertoires were released in a freely available public database intended as a resource for research on the immune response to SARS-CoV-2. The samples were drawn from the first 160 participants of the ongoing ImmuneRACE study and from 1,254 subjects provided by 6 global collaborators. A de-identified subject ID, COVID-19 status, age in years and sex were almost always included in the sample metadata. HLA class I and class II types, where available, came from metadata supplied by the sample provider rather than from assay-based typing. What the study reported, not specific to this receptor: Clinical and demographic metadata were provided uncurated, with the amount varying by source and participant.

Ends trimmed: V by 3 bases, J by 12 bases; bases unmatched to a gene: 14. The CDR3 starts with the cysteine, ends with the phenylalanine, and has 14 residues. The kept DNA is CDR3 alone, 42 bases in frame from the first base. The germline V gene encodes CDR1 DFQATT and CDR2 SNEGSKA (reference sequence). Regarding this clone: Its target antigen remains unknown. No much larger clone exists at a distance of one base, and base qualities are not known.

Another Seattle source contributed samples from volunteer blood donors who had recovered from COVID-19. Collaborating institutions collected whole blood in K2EDTA tubes following their own protocols. Collaborator samples were shipped for TCRbeta analysis as frozen whole blood, isolated PBMCs, or DNA extracted from either sample type. The immunoSEQ Assay, a bias-controlled multiplex PCR, was used to amplify TCRbeta CDR3 regions from genomic DNA. The original pipeline was this. Nucleated cell counts per sample were estimated from amplification of reference gene primers within the assay. To quantify the absolute abundance of each unique TCRbeta CDR3 rearrangement, sequence reads were collapsed and filtered. For each sample, productive Simpson clonality was calculated as the square root of Simpson's diversity index over productive rearrangements. The table was pulled from immuneACCESS by TCRdb, which kept in-frame rearrangements only. Such tables lose some clones; where checked, under half of the loss comes from unresolved V genes, and the rest has no known cause. From that table come the V and J calls and clone size; the DNA was used to work out D and trimming. The sample has some 210,000 clones on record, more than 70% of them singletons. About 6.8% of the sample is held by the ten biggest clonotypes.

The chain is encoded by TRBV20-1 joined to TRBJ1-2, and TRBD1 aligns with 9 junction nucleotides. This receptor was taken from a woman between 40 and 50 years old who had recovered from COVID-19. Sequences were obtained from peripheral blood. The DNA sequence is given as TGCAGTGCTAGTGGGGACAGGGAGCTTTTCGGGAACACCTTC. It codes for CSASGDRELFGNTF.